The subject of this entry is one TCR beta chain. Its antigen is not identified. MiXCR, applied by TCRdb to the RT-PCR reads, yields one record per CDR3 protein. The sample consists of fewer than 700,000 distinct CDR3 sequences, 13% of them appearing once. This entry is derived from a study of response to subunit inactivated influenza vaccine. This CDR3 is built from 16 residues. V lost 0 bases to trimming and J lost 4 bases; unmatched junction nucleotides: 3. CDR1 and CDR2 from the germline V gene are SGHRS and YFSETQ. Findings and limits, study-wide: Seasonal influenza vaccination, on each occasion, was suggested by the authors to recruit few new T cells.

The TCR sequence derives from a man aged 45 to 65 who received an inactivated influenza vaccine. V is TRBV5-1 and J is TRBJ2-7, with 14 positions matching TRBD2. This material consisted of PBMCs from blood, taken more than 35 days after vaccination. Written as DNA, the CDR3 is TGCGCCAGCAGCTTGGCCGGACTAGCGGGGGGATACGAGCAGTACTTC. This sequence encodes CASSLAGLAGGYEQYF. Together with reference TRBV5-1 and TRBJ2-7, the CDR3 gives the full variable domain: KAGVTQTPRYLIKTRGQQVTLSCSPISGHRSVSWYQQTPGQGLQFLFEYFSETQRNKGNFPGRFSGRQFSNSRSEMNVSTLELGDSALYLCASSLAGLAGGYEQYFGPGTRLTVT.